This TCR beta chain was sequenced during a study of T-cell reconstitution after alpha-beta-depleted transplantation in children. As it was prepared, the TCRbeta library received unique molecular identifiers. TCRdb passed the PCR reads through MiXCR, listing each CDR3 protein once. The sample has some 520,000 distinct CDR3 sequences; around a third are singletons. The sample holds a few counts of this clonotype. The sample here was PBMCs from the stem cell graft donor, taken from the stem cell graft. The sequence was obtained from a human donor who donated a stem cell graft to a child with aplastic anemia.

CDR3 DNA sequence: TGTGCCAGCAGCTTAGCCCTAGCGGGAGAGCGTACCGGGGAGCTGTTTTTT. This gives the protein CASSLALAGERTGELFF. The rearrangement links TRBV7-9 to TRBJ2-2; TRBD2 aligns across 10 bases. V shed 0 bases and J 5 bases; nucleotides not matched to a gene: 6. Germline-derived CDR1 and CDR2 are SEHNR and FQNEAQ (reference sequence). The CDR3 is 17 residues long.